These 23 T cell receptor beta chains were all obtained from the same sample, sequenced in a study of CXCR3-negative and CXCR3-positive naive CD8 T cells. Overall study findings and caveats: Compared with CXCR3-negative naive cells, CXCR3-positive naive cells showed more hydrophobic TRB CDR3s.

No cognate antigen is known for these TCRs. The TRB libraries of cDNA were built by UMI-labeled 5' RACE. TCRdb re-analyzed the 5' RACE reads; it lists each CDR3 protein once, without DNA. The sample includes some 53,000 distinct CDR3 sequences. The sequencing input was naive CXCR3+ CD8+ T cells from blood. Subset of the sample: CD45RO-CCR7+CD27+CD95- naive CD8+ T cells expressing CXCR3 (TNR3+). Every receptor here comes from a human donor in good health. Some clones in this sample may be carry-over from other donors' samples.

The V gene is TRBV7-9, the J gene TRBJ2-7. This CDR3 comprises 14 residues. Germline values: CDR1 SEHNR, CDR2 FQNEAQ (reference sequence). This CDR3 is CASSLGQDPYEQYF.

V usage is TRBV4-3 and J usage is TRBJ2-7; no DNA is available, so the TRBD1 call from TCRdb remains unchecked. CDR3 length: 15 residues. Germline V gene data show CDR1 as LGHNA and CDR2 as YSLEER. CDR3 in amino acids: CASSQDPTVPYEQYF.

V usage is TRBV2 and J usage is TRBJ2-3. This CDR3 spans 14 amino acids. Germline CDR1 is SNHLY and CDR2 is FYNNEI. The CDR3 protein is CASLFMPMGDTQYF.

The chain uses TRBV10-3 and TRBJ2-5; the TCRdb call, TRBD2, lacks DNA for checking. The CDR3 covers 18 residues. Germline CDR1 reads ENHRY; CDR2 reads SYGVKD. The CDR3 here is CAISESKEAGGPQETQYF.

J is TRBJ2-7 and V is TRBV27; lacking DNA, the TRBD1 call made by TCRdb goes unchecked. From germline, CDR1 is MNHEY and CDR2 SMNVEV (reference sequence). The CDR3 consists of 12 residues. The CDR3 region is CASTKTGVEQYF.

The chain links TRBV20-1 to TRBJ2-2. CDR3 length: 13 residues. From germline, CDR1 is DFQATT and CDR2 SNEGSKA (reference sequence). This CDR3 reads CSAEGTNTGELFF.

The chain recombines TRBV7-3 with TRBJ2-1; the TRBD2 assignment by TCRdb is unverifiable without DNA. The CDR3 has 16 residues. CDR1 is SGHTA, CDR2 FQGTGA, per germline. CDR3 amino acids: CASSLLAGGLYNEQFF. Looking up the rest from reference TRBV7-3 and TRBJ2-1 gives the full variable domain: GAGVSQTPSNKVTEKGKYVELRCDPISGHTALYWYRQSLGQGPEFLIYFQGTGAADDSGLPNDRFFAVRPEGSVSTLKIQRTERGDSAVYLCASSLLAGGLYNEQFFGPGTRLTVL.

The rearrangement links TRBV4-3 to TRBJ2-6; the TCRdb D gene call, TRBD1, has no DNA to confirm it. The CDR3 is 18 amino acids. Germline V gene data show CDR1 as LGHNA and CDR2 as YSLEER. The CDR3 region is CASSPGPGGWAGANVLTF.

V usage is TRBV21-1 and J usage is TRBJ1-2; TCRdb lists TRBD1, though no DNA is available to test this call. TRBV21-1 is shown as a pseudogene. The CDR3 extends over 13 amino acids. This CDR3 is CASSKEDRQGYTF.

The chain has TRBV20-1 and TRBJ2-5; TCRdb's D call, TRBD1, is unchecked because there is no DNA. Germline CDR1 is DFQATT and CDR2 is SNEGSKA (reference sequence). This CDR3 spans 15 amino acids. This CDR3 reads CSARDLWTGGETQYF.

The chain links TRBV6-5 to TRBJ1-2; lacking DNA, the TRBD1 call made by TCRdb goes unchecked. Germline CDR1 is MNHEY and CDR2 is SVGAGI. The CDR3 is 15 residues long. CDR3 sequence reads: CASSYSEGTPRGYTF.

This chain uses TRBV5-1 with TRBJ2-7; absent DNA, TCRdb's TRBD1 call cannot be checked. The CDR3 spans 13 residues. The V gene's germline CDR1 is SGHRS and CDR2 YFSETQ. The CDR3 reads CASSPGPNYEQYF.

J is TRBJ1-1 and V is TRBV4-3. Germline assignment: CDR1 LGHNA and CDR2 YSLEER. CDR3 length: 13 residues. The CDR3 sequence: CASSQEADIEAFF.

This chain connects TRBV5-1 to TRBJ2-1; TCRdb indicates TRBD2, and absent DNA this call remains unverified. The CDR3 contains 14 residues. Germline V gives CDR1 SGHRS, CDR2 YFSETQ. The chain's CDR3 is CASSTLGSYNEQFF.

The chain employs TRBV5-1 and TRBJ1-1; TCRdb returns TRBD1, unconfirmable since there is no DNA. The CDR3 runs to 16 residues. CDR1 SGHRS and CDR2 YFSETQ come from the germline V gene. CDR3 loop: CASSLKSARAYAEAFF.

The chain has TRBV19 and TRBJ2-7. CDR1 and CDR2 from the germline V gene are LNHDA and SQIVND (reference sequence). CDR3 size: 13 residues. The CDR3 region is CASSMTITYEQYF.

The CDR3 protein is CASSGPLTPDRDRAIYEQFF. The chain employs TRBV6-1 and TRBJ2-1; the D call from TCRdb, TRBD1, cannot be confirmed without DNA. The CDR3 sequence is 20 residues long. The germline V gene has CDR1 MNHNS and CDR2 SASEGT.

CDR3 protein: CASSQEVGGTSYEQYF. This chain links TRBV4-3 with TRBJ2-7; TCRdb picks TRBD1, but there is no DNA to check that call. Germline values: CDR1 LGHNA, CDR2 YSLEER. The CDR3 contains 16 residues.

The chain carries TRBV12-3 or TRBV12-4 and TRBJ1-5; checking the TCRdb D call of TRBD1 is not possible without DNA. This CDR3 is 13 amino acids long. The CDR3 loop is CASSPDGNQPQHF.

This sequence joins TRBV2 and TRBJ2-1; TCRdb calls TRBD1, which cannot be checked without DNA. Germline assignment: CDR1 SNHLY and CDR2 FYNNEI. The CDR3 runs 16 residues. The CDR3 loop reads CASSENRGDHYNEQFF.

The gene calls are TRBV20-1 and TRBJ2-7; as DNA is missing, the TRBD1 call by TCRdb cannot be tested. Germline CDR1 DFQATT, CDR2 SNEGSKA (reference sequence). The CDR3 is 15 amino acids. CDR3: CSARDMGQGSYEQYF.

The CDR3 region is CSVTSATYNEQFF. The chain carries TRBV29-1 and TRBJ2-1; TCRdb's D gene call, TRBD2, goes unchecked for lack of DNA. This CDR3 region has 13 residues. The germline CDR1 and CDR2 sequences are SQVTM and ANQGSEA.

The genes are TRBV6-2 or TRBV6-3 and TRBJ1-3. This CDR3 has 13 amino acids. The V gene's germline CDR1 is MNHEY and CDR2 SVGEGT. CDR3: CASSLGLRNTIYF.